Presented here are 29 T cell receptor beta chains from one specimen sequenced in a study of identical twins. TCRdb re-analysed the 5' RACE reads in MiXCR, keeping a single row per CDR3 protein. The sample yields around 690,000 distinct CDR3 sequences, over 20% seen once. The same sample was also used in a study of T cells expressing NK-cell markers.

Sequenced material: PBMCs. These receptors originate from a woman aged 18-29 years in good health.

This clonotype was seen more than once but under ten times. The gene calls are TRBV18 and TRBJ2-7; D remains ambiguous. V lost 5 bases to trimming and J lost 0 bases, with 11 bases between them. The CDR3 has 14 residues. Looked up from germline, CDR1 is KGHSH and CDR2 is LQKENI. DNA of the CDR3: TGTGCCAGCTCAGAGGCGTGGAGCTCCTACGAGCAGTACTTC. Its translation: CASSEAWSSYEQYF.

V is TRBV5-5 and J is TRBJ2-3; D is unclear. The CDR3 has 15 amino acids. The germline V gene has CDR1 SGHKS and CDR2 YYEKEE (reference sequence). Trimming stripped 10 bases from V and 6 bases from J, with 24 bases between. The CDR3 is CAASQALGHGDTQYF. CDR3 nucleotides: TGTGCCGCTTCACAAGCTTTAGGGCACGGGGATACGCAGTATTTT.

This clonotype came up many times. CDR3 loop: CASSVTGGSYEQYF. The CDR3 DNA is TGTGCCAGCAGCGTCACGGGGGGGTCCTACGAGCAGTACTTC. The chain has TRBV9 and TRBJ2-7; 8 bases match TRBD2. Germline values: CDR1 SGDLS, CDR2 YYNGEE. J gave up 1 base and V 2 bases, and 2 bases lay outside the gene matches. The CDR3 runs to 14 residues. The variable domain in full, with the rest retrieved from reference TRBV9 and TRBJ2-7, is DSGVTQTPKHLITATGQRVTLRCSPRSGDLSVYWYQQSLDQGLQFLIQYYNGEERAKGNILERFSAQQFPDLHSELNLSSLELGDSALYFCASSVTGGSYEQYFGPGTRLTVT.

The chain is built from TRBV5-1 and TRBJ2-5; unclear D gene. Per germline, CDR1 SGHRS and CDR2 YFSETQ. V lost 0 bases and J 4 bases, leaving 13 bases between the germline ends. CDR3 size: 15 residues. CDR3 nucleotides: TGCGCCAGCAGCTTGGAGCCGGGCCGACTAGAGACCCAGTACTTC. Amino acids: CASSLEPGRLETQYF. The whole variable domain, remainder taken from reference TRBV5-1 and TRBJ2-5, is KAGVTQTPRYLIKTRGQQVTLSCSPISGHRSVSWYQQTPGQGLQFLFEYFSETQRNKGNFPGRFSGRQFSNSRSEMNVSTLELGDSALYLCASSLEPGRLETQYFGPGTRLLVL.

This clonotype was seen ten or more times. The rearrangement joins TRBV10-3 to TRBJ1-2, with D hard to call. The CDR3 consists of 13 residues. V shed 6 bases and J shed 4 bases, with 12 bases lying between them. Per the germline V gene, CDR1 is ENHRY and CDR2 is SYGVKD. CDR3 DNA: TGTGCCATCAGACAACAGACCCCCTATGGCTACACCTTC. It yields the protein CAIRQQTPYGYTF.

The V call is TRBV7-9, the J call TRBJ2-1, with D hard to call. V dropped 11 bases and J dropped 10 bases, with 15 bases sitting between them. Germline V gives CDR1 SEHNR, CDR2 FQNEAQ (reference sequence). The CDR3 consists of 11 residues. The CDR3 DNA follows: TGTGCCTTCAGACCGTTTTTCGAGCAGTTCTTC. Protein product: CAFRPFFEQFF.

The rearrangement links TRBV7-9 to TRBJ2-7; TRBD1 or TRBD2 may be the D gene (5 bases each). Trimming cost V 3 bases and J 3 bases, with 9 bases left between them. Germline V gene lookup returns CDR1 SEHNR and CDR2 FQNEAQ (reference sequence). This CDR3 contains 13 residues. CDR3 in amino acids: CASSFEGHYEQYF. The CDR3 nucleotides read TGTGCCAGCAGCTTTGAGGGGCACTACGAGCAGTACTTC.

This clonotype was picked up one time. The chain carries TRBV20-1 and TRBJ2-5, with 14 bases matching TRBD2. The length of the CDR3 is 15 residues. Germline loops: CDR1 DFQATT, CDR2 SNEGSKA (reference sequence). Losses at the gene ends were 1 base for V and 2 bases for J; bases not matched to a gene: 0. The CDR3 protein is CSARGLAGGQETQYF. CDR3 sequence (DNA): TGCAGTGCTAGAGGACTAGCGGGGGGGCAAGAGACCCAGTACTTC.

The chain employs TRBV7-9 and TRBJ1-3; D perhaps matches TRBD1 (6 bases). The germline CDR1 and CDR2 sequences are SEHNR and FQNEAQ (reference sequence). The CDR3 has 16 amino acids. V shed 5 bases and J shed 5 bases, with 19 bases lying between them. CDR3 in amino acids: CASSPSSGGQRNTIYF. The CDR3 DNA is TGTGCCAGCAGCCCCAGCTCGGGGGGGCAAAGAAACACCATATATTTT.

The CDR3 loop reads CASSRPGREGLRNEQFF. As DNA, the CDR3 is TGTGCCAGCTCCCGACCTGGGCGGGAGGGCCTACGCAATGAGCAGTTCTTC. V is TRBV18 and J is TRBJ2-1, with 9 positions matching TRBD2. The germline V gene has CDR1 KGHSH and CDR2 LQKENI. CDR3 length equals 17 residues. Losses at the gene ends were 6 bases for V and 6 bases for J; bases not matched to a gene: 15.

This clonotype was seen only a few times. This chain uses TRBV7-9 with TRBJ2-7; possibly TRBD2 for D (5 bases). V was shortened by 1 base and J by 3 bases, with 16 bases between the two germline ends. Germline assignment: CDR1 SEHNR and CDR2 FQNEAQ (reference sequence). There are 16 residues in the CDR3. This CDR3 is CASSLESLANDYEQYF. CDR3 sequence (DNA): TGTGCCAGCAGCTTAGAGTCGTTAGCGAATGACTACGAGCAGTACTTC.

This clonotype was found many times. This chain links TRBV7-2 with TRBJ2-7, with TRBD2 matching 10 bases. This CDR3 contains 15 residues. With 1 base clipped from V and 1 base from J, the junction kept 1 base outside the gene matches. Germline lookup yields CDR1 SGHTA and CDR2 FQGNSA. This CDR3 is CASSLVAGGSYEQYF. CDR3 coding DNA: TGTGCCAGCAGCTTAGTAGCGGGAGGTTCCTACGAGCAGTACTTC.

This chain uses TRBV11-1 with TRBJ2-7; D remains ambiguous. The germline V and J ends were trimmed by 2 bases and 0 bases, with 20 bases remaining between them. Germline CDR1 reads SGHAT; CDR2 reads FQDESV (reference sequence). CDR3 length: 18 residues. The CDR3 sequence: CASSLSPRSEAFSYEQYF. The CDR3 DNA reads as TGTGCCAGCAGCTTAAGCCCCAGGTCAGAAGCCTTCTCCTACGAGCAGTACTTC.

The chain links TRBV5-1 to TRBJ2-7, with a possible D match to TRBD1 (5 bases). CDR1 is SGHRS, CDR2 YFSETQ, per germline. With 6 bases removed from V and 3 bases from J, the gap between germline ends came to 10 bases. This CDR3 region has 12 residues. The CDR3 DNA sequence: TGCGCCAGCAAAGGGGCCGTCTACGAGCAGTACTTC. Its protein product is CASKGAVYEQYF.

This clonotype was counted only a few times. The chain employs TRBV20-1 and TRBJ2-7, with D possibly being TRBD1 (6 bases). V gave up 3 bases and J gave up 4 bases, with 25 bases separating them. Germline V CDR1 and CDR2: DFQATT, SNEGSKA (reference sequence). This CDR3 spans 17 amino acids. CDR3 in amino acids: CSASPLFRDIPSYEQYF. The CDR3 bases are TGCAGTGCTAGTCCCCTTTTCCGGGACATCCCAAGTTACGAGCAGTACTTC.

This clonotype was seen repeatedly, ten times or more. CDR3 sequence reads: CASRTGWRTTSNQPQHF. CDR3 DNA sequence: TGTGCCAGCAGGACGGGTTGGAGAACTACGAGCAATCAGCCCCAGCATTTT. The gene calls are TRBV6-2 or TRBV6-3 and TRBJ1-5; D gene ambiguous. Germline CDR1 MNHEY, CDR2 SVGEGT. V shed 6 bases and J shed 1 base, with 19 bases lying between them. The CDR3 is 17 residues long.

This clonotype was counted only a few times. The V and J genes are TRBV5-1 and TRBJ2-6; D remains unclear. The CDR3 totals 17 residues. Trimming took 4 bases from V and 0 from J, leaving 14 bases between them. Germline CDR1 SGHRS, CDR2 YFSETQ. The CDR3 region has the DNA TGCGCCAGCAGCCAGAATATAATCCTCTCTGGGGCCAACGTCCTGACTTTC. Protein sequence: CASSQNIILSGANVLTF.

The V and J genes are TRBV6-1 and TRBJ2-5; 7 bases map to TRBD2. This CDR3 comprises 12 residues. CDR1 is MNHNS and CDR2 is SASEGT in the germline V gene. Germline trimming cut 10 bases from V and 3 bases from J; bases unmatched to any gene: 5. Here the CDR3 DNA reads TGTGCCACCAACGGGGGGAAAGAGACCCAGTACTTC. Its translation: CATNGGKETQYF.

This sequence joins TRBV7-2 and TRBJ2-1, with D maybe TRBD2 (5 bases). The CDR3 has 16 amino acids. V lost 2 bases to trimming and J lost 0 bases, with 11 bases between them. The germline CDR1 and CDR2 sequences are SGHTA and FQGNSA. The CDR3 is CASSLWRSSSYNEQFF. The CDR3 DNA reads as TGTGCCAGCAGCTTATGGAGGTCGAGCTCCTACAATGAGCAGTTCTTC.

The chain combines TRBV3-1 with TRBJ1-2, with unresolved D. V dropped 5 bases and J dropped 0 bases, with 13 bases sitting between them. The CDR3 is made up of 15 amino acids. Germline CDR1 is LGHDT and CDR2 is YNNKEL (reference sequence). The CDR3 DNA reads TGTGCCAGCAGCGTCTGGACGGCTGCTAACTATGGCTACACCTTC. Protein sequence: CASSVWTAANYGYTF.

CDR3 region: CASSFRTSGRAFTDTQYF. CDR3 nucleotide sequence: TGTGCCAGCAGCTTTCGGACTAGCGGGAGGGCCTTCACAGATACGCAGTATTTT. The chain carries TRBV11-2 and TRBJ2-3; 15 bases line up with TRBD2. The J segment lost 2 bases and the V segment lost 3 bases, leaving 6 bases of the junction unmatched. In germline, CDR1 is SGHAT, CDR2 FQNNGV. The CDR3 is 18 amino acids.

CDR3 sequence reads: CASSLAGAGVSISNTGELFF. The CDR3 DNA reads TGTGCCAGCAGCCTGGCAGGGGCAGGGGTGTCGATAAGCAACACCGGGGAGCTGTTTTTT. The rearrangement joins TRBV5-4 to TRBJ2-2, with D possibly matching TRBD1 (6 bases). Germline V gives CDR1 SGHNT, CDR2 YYREEE (reference sequence). This CDR3 is built from 20 residues. Trimming left V 4 bases short and J 2 bases short, with 27 bases between.

The chain uses TRBV6-5 and TRBJ2-5; no firm D call. The CDR3 loop spans 14 amino acids. Germline CDR1 is MNHEY and CDR2 is SVGAGI. The V gene lost 3 bases and the J gene lost 4 bases, with 12 bases spanning the gap. CDR3 residues: CASSYRGPGETQYF. CDR3 bases: TGTGCCAGCAGTTATCGCGGCCCAGGAGAGACCCAGTACTTC.

The genes are TRBV10-3 and TRBJ2-1; 8 nucleotides match TRBD1. CDR1 and CDR2 (germline): ENHRY, SYGVKD. The CDR3 sequence is 13 residues long. The junction had 8 bases not matched to a gene; V was cut back by 8 bases and J by 8 bases. This CDR3 is CAISLDRDHEQFF. DNA of the CDR3: TGTGCCATCTCCTTGGACAGGGACCATGAGCAGTTCTTC.

The gene calls are TRBV6-5 and TRBJ2-7; a possible D gene is TRBD2 (7 bases). The CDR3 has 19 amino acids. Germline V gene lookup returns CDR1 MNHEY and CDR2 SVGAGI. V was trimmed by 2 bases and J by 7 bases, leaving 30 bases between them. The CDR3 DNA follows: TGTGCCAGCAGTTACGTAACACCACTCTTACAGGGTGCCGGGGGGGAGCAGTACTTC. Its translation: CASSYVTPLLQGAGGEQYF.

V and J are TRBV12-3 or TRBV12-4 and TRBJ1-5; D ambiguous. This CDR3 is built from 14 residues. V was cut by 5 bases and J by 0 bases, with 8 bases left in between. The chain's CDR3 is CASSPRPSNQPQHF. In nucleotides, the CDR3 is TGTGCCAGCAGTCCCCGTCCTAGCAATCAGCCCCAGCATTTT.

This clonotype has more than one count but fewer than ten. The V call is TRBV29-1, the J call TRBJ1-1, with D perhaps matching TRBD1 (5 bases). Germline V gene data show CDR1 as SQVTM and CDR2 as ANQGSEA. V lost 6 bases and J 7 bases, leaving 21 bases between the germline ends. The CDR3 covers 14 residues. The CDR3 DNA reads TGCAGCGTGCATCCCGGGACGGGGGGTGGTGAAGCTTTCTTT. Translated, it gives CSVHPGTGGGEAFF. Filled out from reference TRBV29-1 and TRBJ1-1, the complete variable domain reads SAVISQKPSRDICQRGTSLTIQCQVDSQVTMMFWYRQQPGQSLTLIATANQGSEATYESGFVIDKFPISRPNLTFSTLTVSNMSPEDSSIYLCSVHPGTGGGEAFFGQGTRLTVV.

This clonotype has ten or more counts. The chain couples TRBV29-1 to TRBJ1-3; D is undetermined. V was pared by 7 bases and J by 0 bases, with 10 bases between. Germline V lookup: CDR1 SQVTM, CDR2 ANQGSEA. The CDR3 is 13 residues long. The CDR3: CSALDYSGNTIYF. The CDR3 DNA follows: TGCAGCGCCCTCGATTACTCTGGAAACACCATATATTTT.

The chain joins TRBV29-1 to TRBJ2-1, with 11 bases that match TRBD2. Trimming cost V 4 bases and J 7 bases; bases outside gene matches: 9. In germline, CDR1 is SQVTM, CDR2 ANQGSEA. This CDR3 contains 15 residues. The CDR3 region is CSVVVSGRARNEQFF. CDR3 DNA: TGCAGCGTTGTCGTTAGCGGGAGGGCCCGGAATGAGCAGTTCTTC.